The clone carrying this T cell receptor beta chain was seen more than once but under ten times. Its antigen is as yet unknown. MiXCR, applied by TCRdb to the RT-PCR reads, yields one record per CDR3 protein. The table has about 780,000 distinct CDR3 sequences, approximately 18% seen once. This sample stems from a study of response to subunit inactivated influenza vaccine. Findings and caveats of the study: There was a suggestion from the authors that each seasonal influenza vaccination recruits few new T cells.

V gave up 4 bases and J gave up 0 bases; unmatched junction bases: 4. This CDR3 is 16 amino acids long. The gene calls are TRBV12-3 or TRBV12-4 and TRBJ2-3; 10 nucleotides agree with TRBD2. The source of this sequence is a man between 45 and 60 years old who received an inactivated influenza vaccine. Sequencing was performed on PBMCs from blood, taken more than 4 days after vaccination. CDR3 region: CASSYSGRHSTDTQYF. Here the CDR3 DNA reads TGTGCCAGCAGTTATAGCGGGAGGCATAGCACAGATACGCAGTATTTT.